The 7 T cell receptor beta chains below were found in one sample sequenced in a study of blood T cells in healthy people across ages. The use of a sample-barcoded 5' primer and a J-beta primer mix characterized a second PCR of roughly 7 to 12 cycles. A single record per CDR3 protein comes from TCRdb applying MiXCR to the 5' RACE reads. The sample yields 700,000 to 900,000 distinct CDR3 sequences, about a quarter seen once. These data also formed part of another study, on T cells of mothers and their children.

The sequencing input was blood. The receptors were gathered from a boy aged 5-17 years in good health.

This clonotype was counted between two and nine times. The rearrangement links TRBV14 to TRBJ2-1; D remains ambiguous. CDR1 SGHDN and CDR2 FVKESK come from the germline V gene. The CDR3 covers 12 residues. Trimming shortened V by 1 base and J by 5 bases, and 3 bases separated the two germline ends. In DNA form, the CDR3 reads TGTGCCAGCAGCCAAGCACACAATGAGCAGTTCTTC. It is translated as CASSQAHNEQFF. Combining the CDR3 with reference TRBV14 and TRBJ2-1 gives the whole variable domain EAGVTQFPSHSVIEKGQTVTLRCDPISGHDNLYWYRRVMGKEIKFLLHFVKESKQDESGMPNNRFLAERTGGTYSTLKVQPAELEDSGVYFCASSQAHNEQFFGPGTRLTVL.

This clonotype has more than one count but fewer than ten. This sequence joins TRBV6-6 and TRBJ2-5, with unresolved D. TRBJ2-7 matches the DNA end more closely, so the J call is doubtful. Germline CDR1 is MNHNY and CDR2 is SVGAGI (reference sequence). The length of the CDR3 is 14 residues. CDR3 protein: CASRPGWSSYEQYF. CDR3 DNA sequence: TGTGCCAGCAGGCCCGGCTGGAGCTCCTACGAGCAGTACTTC.

This clonotype has a handful of counts. V gene TRBV10-3 combines with J gene TRBJ1-2; 8 nucleotides agree with TRBD1. The CDR3 is 13 residues long. CDR1 and CDR2 (germline): ENHRY, SYGVKD. The ends lost 6 bases at V and 8 bases at J; junction bases unmatched: 8. CDR3 protein: CAIRGQGKEGYTF. The CDR3 bases are TGTGCCATCAGAGGACAGGGAAAGGAAGGCTACACCTTC.

V usage is TRBV7-2 and J usage is TRBJ2-1; D is uncertain. The J call may be incorrect, as the DNA end agrees better with TRBJ2-7. The CDR3 spans 15 residues. CDR1 SGHTA and CDR2 FQGNSA come from the germline V gene. CDR3 nucleotides: TGTGCCAGCAGCTTAGGAGGAGTTAGTGGGTACGAGCAGTACGTC. Translation: CASSLGGVSGYEQYV.

Turning to this clonotype: Relative to the germline gene, one junction end is altered; a read error may explain this. This chain connects TRBV7-3 to TRBJ2-7; no reliable D call. The germline V gene encodes CDR1 SGHTA and CDR2 FQGTGA. This CDR3 has 11 residues. CDR3 region: CASSLTAQVCF. The CDR3 DNA is TGTGCCAGCAGCTTAACGGCGCAGGTGTGCTTC.

In this sample, this clonotype turned up a few times. The rearrangement links TRBV6-5 to TRBJ1-2; D remains unclear. The V and J ends lost 4 bases and 4 bases respectively, with 10 bases between them. Germline-derived CDR1 and CDR2 are MNHEY and SVGAGI. The CDR3 length is 13 residues. CDR3 region: CASSLELGYGYTF. Written as DNA, the CDR3 is TGTGCCAGCAGTTTGGAGTTGGGCTATGGCTACACCTTC.

This clonotype came up a few times. V usage is TRBV12-3 or TRBV12-4 and J usage is TRBJ2-1, with 12 bases fitting TRBD2. The CDR3 has 17 residues. The V and J ends lost 6 bases and 9 bases, in that order; junction bases with no gene match: 15. The CDR3 DNA sequence: TGTGCCAGCAGCTACGATCCGACTAGCGGGGGAGCCGGTGAGCAGTTCTTC. It translates to CASSYDPTSGGAGEQFF.